The next 22 T cell receptor beta chains were all read from a single sample in a study of T cell responses to AZD1222 COVID-19 vaccine. The method was immunoSEQ multiplex PCR; TCRdb's version includes in-frame clones alone and lacks a portion of them. This sample has 190,000 or so clones, with 91% found just once. This specimen was peripheral blood, taken 28 days after the second AZD1222 dose. The receptors originated from an adult who received the AZD1222 COVID-19 vaccine.

This clone was picked up one time. The J gene is TRBJ1-1, the V gene TRBV10-3; no reliable D call. This CDR3 region has 12 residues. Trimming removed 3 bases from V and 4 bases from J, with 6 bases in between. The V gene's germline CDR1 is ENHRY and CDR2 SYGVKD. The CDR3: CAISEVGTEAFF. CDR3 coding DNA: TGTGCCATCAGTGAAGTAGGCACTGAAGCTTTCTTT.

This clone was seen a few times. The rearrangement uses TRBV5-1 and TRBJ1-5; TRBD1 aligns across 7 bases. The CDR3 length is 16 residues. V shed 4 bases and J 0 bases; nucleotides not matched to a gene: 7. Looked up from germline, CDR1 is SGHRS and CDR2 is YFSETQ. This chain's CDR3 is CASSPGPGGSNQPQHF. CDR3 DNA: TGCGCCAGCAGCCCTGGGCCAGGGGGTAGCAATCAGCCCCAGCATTTT.

The V call is TRBV19, the J call TRBJ1-5, with 9 bases identical to TRBD1. V trimming: 7 bases; J trimming: 6 bases; junction bases outside the gene matches: 13. The CDR3 runs to 16 residues. Germline V gives CDR1 LNHDA, CDR2 SQIVND (reference sequence). The CDR3 nucleotides read TGTGCCAGTACCCAAGGAAGGGACAGGGTCGGTCAGCCCCAGCATTTT. Amino acids: CASTQGRDRVGQPQHF.

Concerning this clone: Other nucleotide sequences from this sample produce the same CDR3. The chain couples TRBV13 to TRBJ2-3; 12 bases are a match to TRBD2. The J segment lost 6 bases and the V segment lost 3 bases, leaving 7 bases of the junction unmatched. The germline gives CDR1 PRHDT, CDR2 FYEKMQ (reference sequence). The CDR3 covers 16 residues. CDR3 nucleotides: TGTGCCAGCAGCTTCGCTCTAGCGGGAGGGGGGGATACGCAGTATTTT. This encodes CASSFALAGGGDTQYF.

The chain couples TRBV30 to TRBJ2-2; D is undetermined. Trimming left V 8 bases short and J 1 base short, with 14 bases between. The germline V gene encodes CDR1 GTSNPN and CDR2 SVGIG (reference sequence). The length of the CDR3 is 14 residues. The CDR3 loop reads CARTLGLNTGELFF. The CDR3 DNA reads as TGTGCCCGGACCTTGGGTCTGAACACCGGGGAGCTGTTTTTT.

The chain uses TRBV7-9 and TRBJ1-2; D perhaps matches TRBD1 (6 bases). Germline loops: CDR1 SEHNR, CDR2 FQNEAQ (reference sequence). The CDR3 has 16 amino acids. V dropped 4 bases and J dropped 4 bases, with 19 bases sitting between them. The DNA of the CDR3 is TGTGCCAGCAGCTCCCTGGGACACCTCTTATCCTATGGCTACACCTTC. It codes for CASSSLGHLLSYGYTF.

The V and J genes are TRBV5-1 and TRBJ1-2; TRBD1 might be the D (5 bases). The CDR3 contains 15 residues. CDR1 is SGHRS, CDR2 YFSETQ, per germline. Trimming removed 4 bases from V and 4 bases from J, with 17 bases in between. CDR3 coding DNA: TGCGCCAGCAGCCCAGAGCTCGGGACGGGCTATGGCTACACCTTC. Amino acid sequence: CASSPELGTGYGYTF.

Concerning this clone itself: Sequence at one end of the junction differs from germline and may be a read error. V is TRBV7-3 and J is TRBJ1-2, with D maybe TRBD1 (6 bases). The CDR3 has 14 residues. Germline V gene lookup returns CDR1 SGHTA and CDR2 FQGTGA. The CDR3 DNA reads TGTGCCAGCAGCGTAACAGGGTCGGGCTATGGCTACACCTTC. Translating it yields CASSVTGSGYGYTF.

The chain couples TRBV7-9 to TRBJ2-3; possible D gene TRBD2, 5 bases. V lost 6 bases to trimming and J lost 8 bases, with 15 bases between them. CDR3 size: 13 residues. The germline gives CDR1 SEHNR, CDR2 FQNEAQ (reference sequence). CDR3 in DNA: TGTGCCAGCAGAGCTGCCGGCGCGGGTACGCAGTATTTT. Translated, it gives CASRAAGAGTQYF. The full variable domain, in which reference TRBV7-9 and TRBJ2-3 provide the parts outside the CDR3, is DTGVSQNPRHKITKRGQNVTFRCDPISEHNRLYWYRQTLGQGPEFLTYFQNEAQLEKSRLLSDRFSAERPKGSFSTLEIQRTEQGDSAMYLCASRAAGAGTQYFGPGTRLTVL.

In DNA, the CDR3 is TGTGCCAGCAGCTTAGGCTACAGGCCCTTCTCTGGAAACACCATATATTTT. Translation gives CASSLGYRPFSGNTIYF. The rearrangement joins TRBV7-2 to TRBJ1-3; D may be TRBD1 (5 bases). Trimming pared 1 base from V and 0 bases from J, leaving 13 bases between. Germline V gives CDR1 SGHTA, CDR2 FQGNSA. This CDR3 is built from 17 residues.

The CDR3 protein is CASSLVSGIWAYEQYF. The CDR3, as DNA: TGCGCCAGCAGCTTAGTTTCCGGGATTTGGGCCTACGAGCAGTACTTC. This chain connects TRBV5-1 to TRBJ2-7; D might be TRBD2 (5 bases). V was shortened by 2 bases and J by 2 bases, with 17 bases between the two germline ends. Germline V gene sequence: CDR1 SGHRS, CDR2 YFSETQ. This CDR3 has 16 amino acids.

The chain carries TRBV7-8 and TRBJ1-2, with TRBD1 matching over 7 bases. The CDR3 extends over 13 amino acids. V lost 7 bases to trimming and J lost 3 bases; unmatched junction nucleotides: 5. Looked up from germline, CDR1 is SGHVS and CDR2 is FQNEAQ. CDR3 amino acids: CASNPGGYYGYTF. The CDR3 DNA reads as TGTGCCAGCAACCCAGGGGGATACTATGGCTACACCTTC.

The chain carries TRBV27 and TRBJ2-3, with D unresolved. Trimming cost V 4 bases and J 11 bases, with 16 bases left between them. The length of the CDR3 is 13 residues. Per the germline V gene, CDR1 is MNHEY and CDR2 is SMNVEV (reference sequence). CDR3 sequence: CASSYTLGGRQYF. The DNA of the CDR3 is TGTGCCAGCAGTTATACCCTAGGTGGCCGGCAGTATTTT.

This chain connects TRBV7-6 to TRBJ2-7; D is undetermined. The V gene's germline CDR1 is SGHVS and CDR2 FNYEAQ. CDR3 length equals 14 residues. V was clipped by 7 bases and J by 0 bases, with 13 bases between them. Here the CDR3 DNA reads TGTGCCAGCAAACCACAGCCTTCCTCCTACGAGCAGTACTTC. Its translation: CASKPQPSSYEQYF. Full variable domain (missing parts from reference TRBV7-6 and TRBJ2-7): GAGVSQSPRYKVTKRGQDVALRCDPISGHVSLYWYRQALGQGPEFLTYFNYEAQQDKSGLPNDRFSAERPEGSISTLTIQRTEQRDSAMYRCASKPQPSSYEQYFGPGTRLTVT.

The rearrangement links TRBV5-1 to TRBJ2-7; TRBD1 or TRBD2 may be the D gene (6 bases each). CDR1 is SGHRS and CDR2 is YFSETQ in the germline V gene. The CDR3 sequence is 12 residues long. Trimming pared 6 bases from V and 7 bases from J, leaving 14 bases between. The CDR3 spells CASNLGGREQYF. In DNA form, the CDR3 reads TGCGCCAGCAACTTAGGGGGGAGAGAGCAGTACTTC.

This sequence joins TRBV30 and TRBJ1-2, with D possibly matching TRBD1 (5 bases). Trimming pared 4 bases from V and 6 bases from J, leaving 21 bases between. This CDR3 is 15 amino acids long. CDR1 and CDR2 (germline): GTSNPN, SVGIG (reference sequence). CDR3 in amino acids: CAWTSLGPRVHGYTF. The CDR3 region has the DNA TGTGCCTGGACCTCCCTCGGGCCCAGGGTTCATGGCTACACCTTC.

V is TRBV7-2 and J is TRBJ1-6; D may be TRBD1 (6 bases). Looked up from germline, CDR1 is SGHTA and CDR2 is FQGNSA. With 6 bases removed from V and 13 bases from J, the gap between germline ends came to 19 bases. The CDR3 is 14 residues long. The CDR3 coding sequence is TGTGCCAGCAGTTCCAACAGGGCACCAGGGCCCCTCCACTTT. It encodes CASSSNRAPGPLHF.

The chain has TRBV11-2 and TRBJ2-1; tentative D call: TRBD2 (7 bases). The CDR3 spans 14 residues. CDR1 is SGHAT, CDR2 FQNNGV, per germline. V lost 4 bases and J 8 bases, leaving 15 bases between the germline ends. The CDR3 DNA sequence: TGTGCCAGCAGCTCTAGCCGAGGGGGGGATGAGCAGTTCTTC. This translates into CASSSSRGGDEQFF.

The genes are TRBV19 and TRBJ2-1; no firm D call. This CDR3 spans 15 amino acids. Trimming removed 5 bases from V and 0 bases from J, with 11 bases in between. The germline CDR1 and CDR2 sequences are LNHDA and SQIVND (reference sequence). CDR3 sequence: CASSSAPSSYNEQFF. The CDR3 DNA reads TGTGCCAGTAGTTCAGCGCCAAGCTCCTACAATGAGCAGTTCTTC.

In its sample, this clone was seen once. The chain has TRBV18 and TRBJ1-4; tentative D call: TRBD1 (5 bases). Trimming removed 2 bases from V and 7 bases from J, with 11 bases in between. The length of the CDR3 is 14 residues. CDR1 is KGHSH and CDR2 is LQKENI in the germline V gene. CDR3 coding DNA: TGTGCCAGCTCACCAATCTACGGGGGTGAAAAACTGTTTTTT. It translates to CASSPIYGGEKLFF.

V usage is TRBV29-1 and J usage is TRBJ2-3; 8 nucleotides align to TRBD1. The V gene's germline CDR1 is SQVTM and CDR2 ANQGSEA. This CDR3 contains 14 residues. J lost 4 bases, V lost 4 bases, and 7 bases had no gene match. CDR3 loop: CSVARQGAADTQYF. The CDR3 DNA follows: TGCAGCGTTGCCCGGCAGGGGGCTGCAGATACGCAGTATTTT.

The chain joins TRBV19 to TRBJ2-3; 12 nucleotides agree with TRBD2. CDR3 length: 21 residues. CDR1 is LNHDA, CDR2 SQIVND, per germline (reference sequence). The V and J ends lost 8 bases and 0 bases, in that order; junction bases with no gene match: 21. CDR3 loop: CASSRYRPSGRAEGSTDTQYF. The CDR3 nucleotides are TGTGCCAGTTCCAGGTATAGGCCTAGCGGGAGGGCCGAGGGTAGCACAGATACGCAGTATTTT.